The source of this TCR beta chain is a study of a mutant IDH1 vaccine in newly diagnosed glioma. The data were produced by immunoSEQ multiplex PCR, yet TCRdb's version contains in-frame clones alone and is incomplete. Of roughly 110,000 clones in the sample, almost 90% are singletons; the top ten hold 0.55% to 0.7%. CDR1 is SGHNT, CDR2 YYREEE, per germline (reference sequence). Trimming cost V 3 bases and J 0 bases, with 15 bases left between them. The CDR3 has 17 amino acids. The time point: week 11, during vaccination. The study gave 300 ug of mutant IDH1 20-mer peptide per vaccine dose, with topical imiquimod. As concerns this clone: Its antigen is undetermined.

The source is a woman in her fifties or sixties with glioma. Material: PBMCs, obtained from a glioma patient whose treatment included an IDH1 peptide vaccine. The V call is TRBV5-4, the J call TRBJ2-2; a possible D gene is TRBD2 (6 bases). The CDR3 is CASSSRTGESNTGELFF. The CDR3 DNA sequence: TGTGCCAGCAGCTCGCGGACGGGGGAGTCGAACACCGGGGAGCTGTTTTTT.